A single sample gave rise to the 22 T cell receptor beta chains below, sequenced in a study of blood T cell repertoires in COVID-19. TCRdb keeps only in-frame clones here, not all; method: immunoSEQ multiplex PCR. The sample contains a few hundred thousand clones, approximately 90% of which appear only once. The specimen was peripheral blood. The receptor set was obtained from a woman aged 25 to 45 who had recovered from COVID-19.

The V and J genes are TRBV7-3 and TRBJ2-1, with a weak D call TRBD2 (6 bases). Germline V CDR1 and CDR2: SGHTA, FQGTGA. Deletions cut 6 bases from V and 2 bases from J, with 14 bases between. This CDR3 region has 15 residues. The CDR3 bases are TGTGCCAGCAGACCGGGAGACCGACCCTACAATGAGCAGTTCTTC. Its translation is CASRPGDRPYNEQFF.

The chain carries TRBV20-1 and TRBJ2-1; 7 bases match TRBD2. Germline V lookup: CDR1 DFQATT, CDR2 SNEGSKA (reference sequence). This CDR3 is built from 13 residues. V lost 6 bases and J lost 3; bases outside the gene matches: 5. The CDR3 coding sequence is TGCAGTGCGAGTACTAGCGACTACAATGAGCAGTTCTTC. This codes for CSASTSDYNEQFF.

The V gene is TRBV28, the J gene TRBJ1-2; 8 nucleotides match TRBD1. The junction had 5 bases not matched to a gene; V was cut back by 4 bases and J by 4 bases. The CDR3 is made up of 14 amino acids. The germline V gene has CDR1 MDHEN and CDR2 SYDVKM. The CDR3 DNA follows: TGTGCCAGCAGTTCCGGACAGGGACCCTATGGCTACACCTTC. Amino acid sequence: CASSSGQGPYGYTF.

This chain links TRBV2 with TRBJ1-1, with 8 bases that match TRBD1. V dropped 7 bases and J dropped 3; count of bases not matched to a gene: 19. Looked up from germline, CDR1 is SNHLY and CDR2 is FYNNEI. This CDR3 spans 18 amino acids. The CDR3 nucleotides are TGTGCCAGCACCCTCCCCCGCGACAGGGGATATGGGTACACTGAAGCTTTCTTT. Translation gives CASTLPRDRGYGYTEAFF.

The V and J genes are TRBV7-8 and TRBJ1-6; D is unresolved. The germline V gene encodes CDR1 SGHVS and CDR2 FQNEAQ. V was cut by 0 bases and J by 1 base, with 7 bases left in between. The CDR3 loop spans 16 amino acids. Here the CDR3 DNA reads TGTGCCAGCAGCTTAGCGCCGGGGTCCTATAATTCACCCCTCCACTTT. Residues: CASSLAPGSYNSPLHF.

This rearrangement joins TRBV21-1 to TRBJ2-7; the table's TRBD2 call for D was not verified on the DNA. TRBV21-1 corresponds to a pseudogene. The CDR3 totals 17 residues. CDR3: CASSKVSETSGSYEQYF. The CDR3 nucleotides are TGTGCCAGCAGCAAAGTGTCGGAGACTAGCGGGTCCTACGAGCAGTACTTC.

This clone was detected once. The V call is TRBV5-6, the J call TRBJ2-7; 8 positions match TRBD1. Germline-derived CDR1 and CDR2 are SGHDT and YYEEEE. This CDR3 spans 13 amino acids. The V segment lost 4 bases and the J segment 4 bases; nucleotides outside the gene matches: 4. CDR3 DNA: TGTGCCAGCAGCGGGGACAGGCTTTACGAGCAGTACTTC. As protein: CASSGDRLYEQYF.

J is TRBJ2-7 and V is TRBV19; 10 bases agree with TRBD1. The V gene end was trimmed by 3 bases and the J gene end by 2 bases; junction bases not matched to a gene: 10. CDR1 is LNHDA and CDR2 is SQIVND in the germline V gene (reference sequence). The CDR3 is made up of 17 amino acids. The CDR3 sequence is CASSISGTGEVAYEQYF. The CDR3 region has the DNA TGTGCCAGTAGTATTTCCGGGACAGGGGAGGTAGCCTACGAGCAGTACTTC.

V gene TRBV6-1 combines with J gene TRBJ1-6; D unresolved. The CDR3 has 12 residues. Germline loops: CDR1 MNHNS, CDR2 SASEGT. V lost 1 base, J lost 10 bases, and 5 bases lay in between. Here the CDR3 DNA reads TGTGCCAGCAGTGAAGTGAGGTCACCCCTCCACTTT. Translating gives CASSEVRSPLHF.

Here the CDR3 reads CASSLEWQGTGGYTF. The CDR3 bases are TGTGCCAGCAGCTTAGAATGGCAGGGGACCGGGGGCTACACCTTC. The V gene is TRBV7-2, the J gene TRBJ1-2; maybe TRBD1 (6 bases). Germline V lookup: CDR1 SGHTA, CDR2 FQGNSA. The CDR3 has 15 amino acids. V was trimmed by 1 base and J by 8 bases, leaving 17 bases between them.

The rearrangement uses TRBV6-5 and TRBJ1-3, with 8 bases matching TRBD1. This CDR3 is 16 amino acids long. Germline CDR1 and CDR2: MNHEY and SVGAGI. V lost 4 bases to trimming and J lost 6 bases; unmatched junction nucleotides: 11. This CDR3 reads CASSSPSRTGSNTIYF. The DNA of the CDR3 is TGTGCCAGCAGTTCCCCCTCCCGGACAGGGTCAAACACCATATATTTT.

The gene calls are TRBV7-8 and TRBJ2-2; D is undetermined. Trimming cost V 2 bases and J 0 bases, with 4 bases left between them. CDR1 SGHVS and CDR2 FQNEAQ come from the germline V gene. CDR3 size: 14 residues. Here the CDR3 reads CASSLFANTGELFF. CDR3 DNA: TGTGCCAGCAGCTTATTCGCGAACACCGGGGAGCTGTTTTTT.

The V call is TRBV9, the J call TRBJ2-5; 7 bases match TRBD2. The CDR3 extends over 14 amino acids. Germline CDR1 reads SGDLS; CDR2 reads YYNGEE. The junction had 7 bases not matched to a gene; V was cut back by 7 bases and J by 1 base. CDR3 loop: CASGRGGPQETQYF. CDR3 DNA: TGTGCCAGCGGTCGCGGGGGTCCCCAAGAGACCCAGTACTTC.

The V gene is TRBV11-2, the J gene TRBJ2-7; D is perhaps TRBD2 (6 bases). Germline-derived CDR1 and CDR2 are SGHAT and FQNNGV. This CDR3 region has 15 residues. Deletions cut 2 bases from V and 2 bases from J, with 13 bases between. CDR3 loop: CASSLLGTGAYEQYF. The CDR3, as DNA: TGTGCCAGCAGCTTATTAGGTACGGGGGCCTACGAGCAGTACTTC.

The genes are TRBV15 and TRBJ1-1; no reliable D call. CDR3 length equals 16 residues. The germline V and J ends were trimmed by 5 bases and 0 bases, with 16 bases remaining between them. The V gene's germline CDR1 is LNHNV and CDR2 YYDKDF (reference sequence). CDR3 region: CATSGFRTLLNTEAFF. CDR3 nucleotide sequence: TGTGCCACCAGCGGATTTCGGACTCTTTTGAACACTGAAGCTTTCTTT.

CDR3 protein: CASSLIPIGLYGYTF. In nucleotides, the CDR3 is TGTGCCAGCAGTTTAATTCCGATCGGGTTATATGGCTACACCTTC. V gene TRBV28 combines with J gene TRBJ1-2; the D is unclear. The V and J ends lost 2 bases and 5 bases respectively, with 15 bases between them. Germline assignment: CDR1 MDHEN and CDR2 SYDVKM. This CDR3 is 15 amino acids long.

The chain couples TRBV6-2 or TRBV6-3 to TRBJ2-7, with TRBD2 matching over 7 bases. This CDR3 spans 14 amino acids. The V gene end was trimmed by 4 bases and the J gene end by 3 bases; junction bases not matched to a gene: 6. Germline CDR1 reads MNHEY; CDR2 reads SVGEGT. CDR3 protein: CASSWGSGGYEQYF. The CDR3 region has the DNA TGTGCCAGCAGTTGGGGTTCGGGGGGCTACGAGCAGTACTTC.

The genes are TRBV6-5 and TRBJ2-1; TRBD2 matches 13 bases. Trimming took 5 bases from V and 6 from J; bases not matched to a gene: 4. The CDR3 spans 15 residues. Per the germline V gene, CDR1 is MNHEY and CDR2 is SVGAGI. The CDR3 protein is CASSRGLAGINEQFF. CDR3 in DNA: TGTGCCAGCAGTAGGGGACTAGCGGGAATCAATGAGCAGTTCTTC.

The rearrangement joins TRBV5-4 to TRBJ2-7; 8 bases fit TRBD1. V trimming: 4 bases; J trimming: 1 base; junction bases outside the gene matches: 1. The CDR3 length is 13 residues. Per germline, CDR1 SGHNT and CDR2 YYREEE (reference sequence). The CDR3 DNA sequence: TGTGCCAGCAGCAGACAGGGGTCCTACGAGCAGTACTTC. This sequence encodes CASSRQGSYEQYF.

The chain combines TRBV3-1 (or the pseudogene TRBV3-2) with TRBJ2-1; 7 bases map to TRBD2. After removal of 6 bases from V and 8 bases from J, the junction contained 16 bases not matched to a gene. The CDR3 runs 16 residues. CDR1 and CDR2 from the germline V gene are LGHDT and YNNKEL (reference sequence). CDR3 sequence (DNA): TGTGCCAGCAGTCCACGCGGTGGGGGGGGGTCCGATGAGCAGTTCTTC. Translated: CASSPRGGGGSDEQFF.

This sequence joins TRBV6-5 and TRBJ2-7; 9 nucleotides match TRBD1. V was pared by 10 bases and J by 0 bases, with 4 bases of the junction left unmatched. The CDR3 length is 13 residues. Germline CDR1 is MNHEY and CDR2 is SVGAGI. Here the CDR3 DNA reads TGTGCCACGGGACAGGGTCCCTCCTACGAGCAGTACTTC. Protein product: CATGQGPSYEQYF.

CDR3 DNA: TGTGCCAGCAGCTCGGACAGGGATACCTACGAGCAGTACTTC. This sequence encodes CASSSDRDTYEQYF. The chain is built from TRBV5-4 and TRBJ2-7, with 8 bases matching TRBD1. The CDR3 extends over 14 amino acids. Germline V CDR1 and CDR2: SGHNT, YYREEE (reference sequence). J was trimmed by 2 bases and V by 3 bases; bases with no gene match: 4.